The clone carrying this TCR beta chain came up a few times. Its antigen is still unknown. An equimolar mix of two oligonucleotides served as the beta constant-region primer for TRBC1 and TRBC2. The cDNA 3' end received a ligated single-stranded oligonucleotide carrying the SP2 primer and a 12-nucleotide UMI. Nested alpha and beta constant-region primers with the SP2 primer drove four PCR rounds on ligated cDNA. TCRdb independently ran MiXCR on the UMI-ligation and nested PCR reads; one entry per CDR3 protein. The sample records approximately 89,000 distinct CDR3 sequences, roughly 7.3% being singletons. The data were taken from a study of naive and memory T cell subsets. V shed 8 bases and J shed 9 bases, with 20 bases lying between them. Germline CDR1 SNHLY, CDR2 FYNNEI. The CDR3 is 14 residues long. Study results and caveats: A clonotype means one alpha or beta sequence, not an alpha/beta pair. Activation and differentiation may alter RNA-based TCR counts.

The receptor comes from a human donor in good health. The chain uses TRBV2 and TRBJ2-1; D not certain. The sequencing sample was made of central memory CD4+ T cells from blood. CDR3 residues: CASSGIMGIPEQFF. The CDR3 coding sequence is TGTGCCAGCTCCGGCATAATGGGGATCCCTGAGCAGTTCTTC.